This T cell receptor beta chain is drawn from a study of blood T cell repertoires in COVID-19 (dated by TCRdb to 2019 to 2021). Study-wide context: Collaborator samples came from the United States, Italy and Spain and covered acute and convalescent phases of COVID-19. The dataset comprised deeply sampled blood TCRbeta repertoires from subjects exposed to, actively infected with, or recovered from COVID-19. HLA class I and class II types, where available, came from metadata supplied by the sample provider rather than from assay-based typing. Samples were obtained from the ongoing ImmuneRACE study (first 160 participants) and from 1,254 subjects provided by 6 global collaborators. Sample metadata almost always included a de-identified subject ID, COVID-19 status, age in years and sex. The repertoires were released in a freely available public database intended as a resource for research on the immune response to SARS-CoV-2. The prospective study material was composed of cDNA or gDNA derived from T cells, B-cell-depleted T cells, or PBMCs.

TCRbeta CDR3 regions were amplified from genomic DNA by means of the immunoSEQ Assay, a bias-controlled multiplex PCR. On the authors' methods: The number of nucleated cells in each sample was estimated by amplification of reference gene primers within the assay. To quantify the absolute abundance of each unique TCRbeta CDR3 rearrangement, sequence reads were collapsed and filtered. For each sample, productive Simpson clonality was calculated as the square root of Simpson's diversity index over productive rearrangements. In TCRdb, the immuneACCESS table is reduced to in-frame sequences with V and J assigned. These tables do not hold every clone; where another copy was compared, an unresolved V gene accounts for under half, and the others remain unexplained. Clone size and the V and J calls come from that table; the DNA yielded D and trimming. Here the sample has about 100,000 clones; roughly 87% occur a single time. Roughly 7.4% of the sample lies in the top ten.

Collaborating institutions collected whole blood in K2EDTA tubes following their own protocols. For TCRbeta analysis, collaborators shipped samples in one of three forms: frozen whole blood, isolated PBMCs, or DNA extracted from either of those sample types. Concerning this clone itself: It has no known antigen specificity. No base-level quality is on record; no much larger clone is a single base apart.

V loses 0 bases, J loses 2 bases, and the germline ends lie 19 bases apart. CDR1 and CDR2 are read off the germline V gene as MNHEY and SVGEGT. Inclusive of the bounding cysteine and phenylalanine, the CDR3 is 18 residues long. Only the CDR3 part of the read is kept: 54 bases, read in frame from the first base. Study-level results and caveats: The quantity of clinical and demographic metadata differed by source and by participant and was supplied without curation.

The sequence was obtained from a man aged 30 to 39 in a cohort sampled during active COVID-19. The chain is encoded by TRBV6-2 or TRBV6-3 joined to TRBJ2-5, and perhaps TRBD1 as D gene, on 6 matching bases. The sequenced sample was peripheral blood. The sequenced DNA is TGTGCCAGCAGTTACTCAACCCGGGACACTTACCCACAAGAGACCCAGTACTTC. This is translated as CASSYSTRDTYPQETQYF.